Listed below are T cell receptor beta chains from one sample, sequenced in a study of patients and donors after allogeneic stem cell transplantation. TCRdb re-called the RT-PCR reads through MiXCR, storing one row per CDR3 protein. The sample carries about 410,000 distinct CDR3 sequences, more than 15% recorded once. The specimen was blood, either unsorted or a sorted T cell fraction (not recorded which). These receptors were obtained from a human donor who was either an allogeneic HSCT recipient or a stem cell or donor lymphocyte infusion donor (not recorded which). It is not recorded whose cells these are; they may come from a transplant donor. Each CDR3 is given with its conserved first and last residue.

CASSPPSRVSYEQYF TRBJ2-7 TRBV18
CASSLGRDRVYTF TRBJ1-2 TRBV5-1
CASSPDRRGTEAFF TRBJ1-1 TRBV18
CASSRGGRAFF TRBJ1-1 TRBV12-3/TRBV12-4
CASSKTTANSPLHF TRBJ1-6 TRBV5-1
CASSFGGQTPLHF TRBJ1-6 TRBV12-3/TRBV12-4
CASNLGLAGYNEQFF TRBJ2-1 TRBV4-2
CASSYQATGVGYTF TRBJ1-2 TRBV6-2/TRBV6-3
CASSTQGRNSPLHF TRBJ1-6 TRBV6-1
CASSSLGEREYNEQFF TRBJ2-1 TRBV7-8
CASSQRGEGQPQHF TRBJ1-5 TRBV12-3/TRBV12-4
CASSLGAWMTQYF TRBJ2-5 TRBV11-3
CASSYGSLGETQYF TRBJ2-5 TRBV6-5
CASSQFSGTGGDTQYF TRBJ2-3 TRBV2
CSARAGGGDGYTF TRBJ1-2 TRBV20-1
CASTKGDQPQHF TRBJ1-5 TRBV3-1
CASSRREDTQYF TRBJ2-3 TRBV18
CASSLAAGGGPGYEQYF TRBJ2-7 TRBV5-5
CASRDLTSGSTDTQYF TRBJ2-3 TRBV6-1
CASSVDPAGNTQYF TRBJ2-4 TRBV9
CSAPAPATGSFEAFF TRBJ1-1 TRBV20-1
CASRYTGTEAFF TRBJ1-1 TRBV12-3/TRBV12-4
CSGVAGGSYNEQFF TRBJ2-1 TRBV29-1
CASSRGREYGYTF TRBJ1-2 TRBV12-3/TRBV12-4
CASSYSLQGWETQYF TRBJ2-5 TRBV6-5
CSARSGTGAYEQYF TRBJ2-7 TRBV20-1
CATSDWLAGGVHEQYF TRBJ2-7 TRBV24-1